This is a list of T cell receptor beta chains from one sample in a study of chemoradiotherapy in HPV16-positive cancers. Repertoires were generated with immunoSEQ multiplex PCR, while TCRdb's copy carries only in-frame clones and drops some. The sample yields tens of thousands of clones, over 85% seen once. Source: blood, taken from a patient who underwent chemoradiotherapy. The source is a human donor with HPV-associated anogenital cancer. The CDR3 runs from the conserved cysteine through the conserved F or W. Each record gives: J gene, V gene, D gene, clone size, CDR3 DNA, CDR3 protein. A D gene is named only where the DNA matches it firmly. Size is omitted from some rows. Given values are once, few, many or a class for expanded clones.

TRBJ2-3,TRBV5-4,NA,NA,TGTGCCAGCAGCCCGAGGCCTATGCATGACGGGACAGATACGCAGTATTTT,CASSPRPMHDGTDTQYF
TRBJ1-1,TRBV5-1,NA,once,TGCGCCAGCAGCCCACAGGGACACAGCACAACTGAAGCTTTCTTT,CASSPQGHSTTEAFF
TRBJ2-7,TRBV7-3,NA,NA,TGTGCCAGCAGCCTCGGCCCGAGCTCCTACGAGCAGTACTTC,CASSLGPSSYEQYF
TRBJ2-7,TRBV5-6,NA,NA,TGTGCCAGCAGCTATCAGGGCTACGAGCAGTACTTC,CASSYQGYEQYF
TRBJ2-3,TRBV29-1,NA,NA,TGCAGCGTTGAAGTGTTGGGTCGCACAGATACGCAGTATTTT,CSVEVLGRTDTQYF
TRBJ1-4,TRBV9,NA,NA,TGTGCCAGCAGCGCCGCTAGGTCAACTAATGAAAAACTGTTTTTT,CASSAARSTNEKLFF
TRBJ2-5,TRBV28,TRBD1,NA,TGTGCCAGCAGTTTATACAGGGGAGAGACCCAGTACTTC,CASSLYRGETQYF
TRBJ2-2,TRBV15,NA,NA,TGTGCCACCAGCAGAGATGTACTAGCCCGGAGGGCTTTCGGGGAGCTGTTTTTT,CATSRDVLARRAFGELFF
TRBJ2-3,TRBV2,NA,NA,TGTGCCAGCAGTGAAGGGACAGAGTCTAGCACAGATACGCAGTATTTT,CASSEGTESSTDTQYF
TRBJ2-5,TRBV4-3,NA,NA,TGCGCCAGCAGCCAATTTTTCCAAGAAAAAGAGACCCAGTACTTC,CASSQFFQEKETQYF
TRBJ1-1,TRBV7-9,NA,once,TGTGCCAGCAGCTCCGGGACACTCACTGAAGCTTTCTTT,CASSSGTLTEAFF
TRBJ1-1,TRBV28,TRBD1,NA,TGTGCCAGCACCACAGGGGACGGATTCACTGAAGCTTTCTTT,CASTTGDGFTEAFF
TRBJ1-5,TRBV12-2,NA,NA,TGTGCAAGTCGCTTAGATGGACAGGGTCCTAGGGCCTATAGCAATCAGCCCCAGCATTTT,CASRLDGQGPRAYSNQPQHF
TRBJ2-1,TRBV19,TRBD1,NA,TGTGCCAGTAGTATAGCAGGACAGGGACCCTACAATGAGCAGTTCTTC,CASSIAGQGPYNEQFF
TRBJ2-7,TRBV28,TRBD2,NA,TGTGCCAGCAGTACATCGACTAGCGGGAGGGCCTACGAGCAGTACTTC,CASSTSTSGRAYEQYF
TRBJ2-7,TRBV5-1,NA,NA,TGCGCCAGCTTCCGAGGGGACGGCTACTACGAGCAGTACTTC,CASFRGDGYYEQYF
TRBJ2-1,TRBV5-8,TRBD2,NA,TGTGCCAGCAGCTTGGCCGGACTTCCTAGCGGGAGGGCGAATGAGCAGTTCTTC,CASSLAGLPSGRANEQFF
TRBJ2-2,TRBV18,NA,NA,TGTGCCAGCTCACCTTTACGAATCGGTGGACCCTCGGCCGGGGAGCTGTTTTTT,CASSPLRIGGPSAGELFF
TRBJ1-1,TRBV10-3,NA,NA,TGTGCCATCAGTGAAACCGGGGGGAACACTGAAGCTTTCTTT,CAISETGGNTEAFF
TRBJ1-2,TRBV6-5,TRBD1,NA,TGTGCCAGCAACGACAGGGACGGCTACACCTTC,CASNDRDGYTF
TRBJ1-4,TRBV28,NA,NA,TGTGCCAGCGCCTCGGGGGGTAATGAAAAACTGTTTTTT,CASASGGNEKLFF
TRBJ1-1,TRBV7-9,NA,NA,TGTGCCCTCGGCGGCCAGGGAATGAGGAAGTATACTGAAGCTTTCTTT,CALGGQGMRKYTEAFF
TRBJ1-1,TRBV7-9,NA,NA,TGTGCCAGCAGCTTAGTAGCGAACACTGAAGCTTTCTTT,CASSLVANTEAFF
TRBJ2-1,TRBV9,TRBD2,NA,TGTGCCAGCAGCCCCAGAGGGACTAGCGGGGGGCCGAACAATGAGCAGTTCTTC,CASSPRGTSGGPNNEQFF
TRBJ2-1,TRBV2,NA,once,TGTGCCAGCACCCTACAGGGATTGAATGAGCAGTTCTTC,CASTLQGLNEQFF
TRBJ2-7,TRBV7-9,NA,NA,TGTGCCAGCAGCTCCGGGACTTACGAGCAGTACTTC,CASSSGTYEQYF
TRBJ1-2,TRBV19,NA,NA,TGTGCCAGTAGCTCTGACGGTCGCTATGGCTACACCTTC,CASSSDGRYGYTF
TRBJ2-7,TRBV18,TRBD2,NA,TGTGCCAGCTCACCACCTAGCGGGAGATCTCTCGAGCAGTACTTC,CASSPPSGRSLEQYF
TRBJ2-7,TRBV10-3,NA,NA,TGTGCCATCAGTGAGACCGGGAGCTCCTACGAGCAGTACTTC,CAISETGSSYEQYF
TRBJ1-6,TRBV6-5,NA,NA,TGTGCCAGCAGCCCCGGACTATCTTTCCTCCCCCTCCACTTT,CASSPGLSFLPLHF